This T cell receptor beta chain was recorded in a study of CD8 T cells in ankylosing spondylitis. About this clonotype: The target antigen is unknown.

Findings of the study overall: As for the disease-linked clones, they showed a CD8+ phenotype and occurred at relatively low frequencies in peripheral blood. Ankylosing spondylitis blood seemed to carry a telltale TCR beta motif made of eight highly homologous variants. Reports say disease-linked clones showed up significantly more in matched ankylosing spondylitis synovial fluid.

Libraries of TCR beta came from quantitative 5'-RACE with molecular barcodes. TCRdb called the 5' RACE reads again in MiXCR, with one record for every CDR3 protein. The sample contains about 250,000 distinct CDR3 sequences, roughly 32% of which appear only once. J lost 5 bases, V lost 0 bases, and 4 bases had no gene match. CDR1 is WSHSY, CDR2 SAAADI, per germline. This CDR3 is 15 amino acids long. Sequencing used blood, either unsorted or a sorted T cell fraction (not recorded which). The chain links TRBV10-2 to TRBJ2-5; 9 bases map to TRBD2. The clonotype comes from a male donor with ankylosing spondylitis or in good health (not recorded which). The CDR3 DNA reads as TGCGCCAGCAGTGAGTCAGGACTAGCGTCGGAGACCCAGTACTTC. It codes for CASSESGLASETQYF.